These 12 T cell receptor beta chains were all obtained from the same sample, sequenced in a study of regulatory T cells in long-lasting Graves disease. Through Arm-PCR of CDR3 regions and iRepertoire HTBI primers, TCR beta libraries were built. One entry per CDR3 protein, called by TCRdb with MiXCR from the multiplex PCR reads. The sample yields 450,000 to 700,000 distinct CDR3 sequences, roughly 14% seen once. Sample time point: newly diagnosed GD, antithyroid drugs for less than 3 months. Extracted PBMC RNA gave rise to the TCR library. This sample also appeared in a second study, on T cells in Graves' hyperthyroidism and ophthalmopathy.

Sequences were derived from peripheral blood mononuclear cells (PBMCs), sampled at new diagnosis, from a patient treated with antithyroid drugs. The origin of the receptors is a young man with Graves disease.

This clonotype was observed at least ten times. This chain connects TRBV2 to TRBJ2-7; 8 nucleotides align to TRBD2. The ends lost 6 bases at V and 0 bases at J; junction bases unmatched: 7. Germline lookup yields CDR1 SNHLY and CDR2 FYNNEI. This CDR3 contains 15 residues. This CDR3 is CASSPGGSSSYEQYF. In nucleotides, the CDR3 is TGTGCCAGCAGCCCGGGGGGGTCCAGCTCCTACGAGCAGTACTTC.

This clonotype was detected many times. V and J are TRBV6-1 and TRBJ1-1; D is uncertain. Trimming removed 3 bases from V and 1 base from J, with 6 bases in between. This CDR3 region has 13 residues. The germline gives CDR1 MNHNS, CDR2 SASEGT. In DNA form, the CDR3 reads TGTGCCAGCAGTGACGCAGGGAACACTGAAGCTTTCTTT. Its protein product is CASSDAGNTEAFF.

This clonotype was seen ten or more times. V usage is TRBV7-9 and J usage is TRBJ2-7; D is undetermined. V was shortened by 5 bases and J by 3 bases, with 8 bases between the two germline ends. Per germline, CDR1 SEHNR and CDR2 FQNEAQ (reference sequence). There are 12 residues in the CDR3. CDR3 in DNA: TGTGCCAGCAGCATTTGGGACTACGAGCAGTACTTC. It encodes CASSIWDYEQYF.

In its sample, this clonotype was seen many times. The DNA of the CDR3 is TGTGCCAGCAGCTCCCACCACCGGACAGACACCGGGGAGCTGTTTTTT. It specifies CASSSHHRTDTGELFF. The chain is built from TRBV7-8 and TRBJ2-2, with D possibly being TRBD1 (6 bases). Between the trimmed V and J ends, which lost 4 bases and 3 bases, there was a span of 15 bases. This CDR3 has 16 residues. Germline lookup yields CDR1 SGHVS and CDR2 FQNEAQ.

This clonotype has at least ten counts. This chain joins TRBV7-3 and TRBJ2-5; 9 nucleotides align to TRBD1. Trimming took 2 bases from V and 5 from J; bases not matched to a gene: 9. The germline gives CDR1 SGHTA, CDR2 FQGTGA. The CDR3 contains 16 residues. The CDR3 loop is CASSLLGTGSKETQYF. CDR3 nucleotide sequence: TGTGCCAGCAGCTTATTAGGGACAGGGAGTAAGGAGACCCAGTACTTC.

Written as DNA, the CDR3 is TGTGCCAGCAGGGGACTAGGCGATGAGCAGTTCTTC. Translating it yields CASRGLGDEQFF. The chain employs TRBV9 and TRBJ2-1; TRBD2 matches 8 bases. V lost 5 bases and J lost 8; bases outside the gene matches: 3. Germline V gives CDR1 SGDLS, CDR2 YYNGEE. The CDR3 runs 12 residues.

In this sample, this clonotype turned up a few times. V and J are TRBV11-1 and TRBJ2-7; TRBD1 might be the D (6 bases). This CDR3 is built from 14 residues. The V and J ends lost 1 base and 7 bases respectively, with 14 bases between them. The germline V gene encodes CDR1 SGHAT and CDR2 FQDESV (reference sequence). CDR3 DNA sequence: TGTGCCAGCAGCTTAGACAGGGTAAGAGGGGAGCAGTACTTC. It codes for CASSLDRVRGEQYF.

This clonotype was counted at least ten times. CDR3 amino acids: CASSGRRTGGYEQYF. CDR3 in DNA: TGTGCCAGCAGTGGCCGCCGGACAGGGGGATACGAGCAGTACTTC. V usage is TRBV2 and J usage is TRBJ2-7; TRBD1 agrees at 10 bases. V dropped 4 bases and J dropped 4; count of bases not matched to a gene: 7. CDR3 size: 15 residues. Germline V gene data show CDR1 as SNHLY and CDR2 as FYNNEI.

This clonotype was detected only a few times. This rearrangement joins TRBV4-2 to TRBJ2-3; 9 positions agree with TRBD2. The length of the CDR3 is 20 residues. Germline lookup yields CDR1 LGHNA and CDR2 YNFKEQ. J was trimmed by 4 bases and V by 0 bases; bases with no gene match: 17. DNA of the CDR3: TGTGCCAGCAGCCAAGATAGGGCCGGGCCGGCGGGAGGGGAGGCAGATACGCAGTATTTT. Amino acid sequence: CASSQDRAGPAGGEADTQYF.

This clonotype has at least ten counts. J is TRBJ2-5 and V is TRBV20-1; 9 nucleotides agree with TRBD2. The germline V gene encodes CDR1 DFQATT and CDR2 SNEGSKA (reference sequence). Trimming cost V 6 bases and J 5 bases; bases outside gene matches: 4. The CDR3 runs to 12 residues. CDR3 in DNA: TGCAGTGCCAGTACTAGCGGGGAGACCCAGTACTTC. This codes for CSASTSGETQYF.

The chain carries TRBV7-2 and TRBJ2-7; D tentatively reads TRBD1 or TRBD2 (5 bases each). The V end lost 5 bases, the J end lost 0 bases, and 17 bases lay between the germline ends. This CDR3 comprises 16 residues. CDR1 is SGHTA and CDR2 is FQGNSA in the germline V gene. CDR3 DNA: TGTGCCAGCAGCGCAAACCCTCCAGGGAGCTCCTACGAGCAGTACTTC. Encoded protein: CASSANPPGSSYEQYF.

This clonotype was seen only a few times. At one of its ends the junction is not consistent with the germline gene, which may arise from a read error. The chain carries TRBV20-1 and TRBJ2-5, with TRBD2 as a possible D gene (5 bases). CDR1 and CDR2 (germline): DFQATT, SNEGSKA (reference sequence). The CDR3 is 13 amino acids. CDR3 protein: CSARASSQETQYF. In nucleotides, the CDR3 is TGCAGTGCTAGAGCTAGCAGCCAAGAGACCCAATACTTC.